This TCR beta chain was found in a study of shared clonotypes between healthy human individuals. Across the study: Each donor contributed plates that comprised three CD4 naive, three CD4 memory, two CD8 naive and one CD8 memory. Study-level findings and limits: Among donors, sharing of clonotypes was expected to be affected by sequencing depth.

This clone was counted between two and nine times. What it recognizes is unknown. The healthy adult donors were HIV-negative and reported no recent acute infections or vaccinations. A split of CD4+ cells into CD45RA+ naive and CD45RA-negative memory subsets was performed. Produced via immunoSEQ multiplex PCR; TCRdb's table is partial and in-frame only. This sample has more than 550,000 clones, with approximately 77% found just once. V was trimmed by 7 bases and J by 6 bases, leaving 8 bases between them. Germline V gives CDR1 MNHNS, CDR2 SASEGT. There are 11 residues in the CDR3. The receptor was derived from a young woman in good health. The sample comprised memory CD4+ T cells sorted from blood. Regarding subset: CD45RA-negative fraction. This chain joins TRBV6-1 and TRBJ2-3; either TRBD1 or TRBD2 may fit D (5 bases each). The CDR3 bases are TGTGCCAGCATTAGGGACGATACGCAGTATTTT. This translates into CASIRDDTQYF.